The present entry profiles one T cell receptor beta chain with its context. Which antigen it targets is not known. Base qualities are missing; no much larger clone stands one base away. This specimen comes from a study of cytomegalovirus exposure and HLA in healthy donors (dated by TCRdb to about 2017). For context, the study as a whole: An earlier analysis of approximately 550 of the donors reported roughly 300 Gb of sequence data and 100 million to 130 million unique TCR beta sequences from roughly 200 million T cells. HLA typing included class I and class II loci at four-digit resolution. Besides the first cohort of under 700 subjects, a separate validation cohort made up of 120 different subjects was used. Donor age, sex, ethnicity and CMV serostatus were compiled together with the repertoire data. Every repertoire in the discovery cohort had been generated on one and the same sequencing platform. Among the roughly 430 genotyped donors, around 81% belonged to the genetic ancestry cluster associated with self-reported Caucasian donors. Because of strong linkage in the cohort, four to six DR-DQ haplotypes were treated as single units for association and clustering. An early release covering about 600 HLA-typed donors comprised about 300 gigabases of sequencing data and 85 million or so unique TCR sequences. Using immunosequencing, the study profiled T cell repertoires from around 670 subjects and related those repertoires to cytomegalovirus serostatus. Rather than drawing on any new phenotypic data, the later analysis identified candidate immune exposures from TCR beta sequences and the way those sequences occurred across donors. The study aimed to test whether cataloging public T cell receptors could reveal signatures of past pathogen exposure. Across approximately 400 genotyped donors of the cohort, an average of approximately 200,000 unique TCR beta nucleotide sequences per donor were sequenced, and about a sixth of those sequences were non-productive. A later genetic analysis used genome-wide SNP genotypes for about three fifths of the 666 donors, treating that subset as a discovery cohort. An earlier analysis of 500 to 650 of the donors applied high-throughput TCR beta sequencing to assess whether each TCR beta V gene segment acted as functional or pseudogenic. High-throughput TCR immunosequencing, statistical association of individual TCRs with disease status, and machine learning were combined to predict cytomegalovirus infection status. A later analysis re-analyzed previously published TCR beta repertoires from 600 to 850 donors and added high-resolution HLA genotyping to study TCR occurrence patterns. Typing coverage varied by locus: roughly 629-640 donors for A, B, C, DRB1 and DQB1; roughly 510 for DQA1; over 600 for DPA1; 450 to 480 for DPB1.

Library prep was done by the immunoSEQ multiplex PCR assay. For the multiplex PCR, a mixture combining 60 forward primers for TCR Vbeta segments and 13 reverse primers for TCR Jbeta segments was used. The CDR3 region of rearranged TCR beta genes was amplified from genomic DNA by a multiplex PCR assay. Amplified TCR beta libraries were sequenced as 87-base-pair reads on the Illumina HiSeq System. The original methods were these. A later analysis tallied roughly 78 million unique TCR beta chains across the approximately 670 repertoires, and approximately 12 million of those chains were shared by two or more donors. Raw reads were error-corrected and collapsed into unique sequences with a nearest-neighbor algorithm that merged closely related sequences to remove PCR and sequencing errors. V, D and J gene segments were assigned by aligning CDR3 sequences to IMGT reference sequences. Each retained sequence needed at least a six-nucleotide match to both a V gene segment and a J gene segment. A rearrangement was called productive if the CDR3 had no stop codons and remained in frame with V and J, and every other rearrangement was called non-productive. Following IMGT convention, CDR3 was defined as the stretch from the second conserved V-encoded cysteine up to the conserved J-encoded phenylalanine. In an earlier analysis of approximately 500 of the donors, sequences lacking an unambiguous match to a single V gene segment were excluded. In an earlier analysis of roughly 600 of the donors, a V segment was called functional when productive rearrangements were above 56.7%, and segregating when the standard deviation between donors exceeded 5%. A statistical classification framework was built for diagnosing cytomegalovirus status from the catalog of TCR beta chain sequences. In a later analysis, V and J genes were assigned by comparing TCR nucleotide sequences against IMGT/GENE-DB human TR gene sequences. A later analysis assigned CDR3 sequences and most-parsimonious VDJ recombination scenarios with the TCRdist pipeline. A later analysis defined each TCR beta chain by its CDR3 amino acid sequence plus V-gene family, and excluded reads lacking a unique V-gene family. As a way to deal with suspected cross-contamination and a sequencing artifact, a later analysis dropped 450 to 700 nucleotide sequences that were highly shared and had low generation probability. A later analysis calculated a clonal expansion index for each public chain from normalized within-repertoire ranks of inferred template counts. A later analysis computed generation probabilities with a VDJ recombination model fitted to out-of-frame rearrangements, and checked the results against IGoR. A later analysis scored TCR-TCR, TCR-HLA and TCR-CMV co-occurrence with hypergeometric tests, applying a repertoire-size bias correction to TCR pairs. In a later analysis, false discovery rates were estimated by permuting HLA or CMV assignments 20 times. In a later analysis, co-occurring TCRs were grouped using DBSCAN, and TCRdist sequence similarity was added for clustering within HLA-allele-positive subsets. Repertoires with fewer than 30,000 or more than 120,000 public chains were left out of co-occurrence clustering, as were several repertoires with anomalous nucleotide sharing. TCRdb retrieved this table from immuneACCESS and kept in-frame rearrangements only. Not all clones are present; in checked studies, unresolved V genes account for under half, and no reason is known for the remainder. Clonal size and the V and J genes are those of that table, whereas D and trimming came from the DNA. A total of about 150,000 clones appear in this sample, 70% to 85% of them only once. The ten largest clones represent approximately 6.3% of the sample.

The cohort consisted of hundreds of healthy bone marrow donors. All cohort members were sampled while nominally healthy, although unrecorded immune exposures were likely present. The donor was CMV seropositive and was included in the group of 300 or so seropositive cohort members. A peripheral blood sample was provided by each donor, and peripheral blood mononuclear cells were used for TCR beta sequencing. Genomic DNA extraction from the blood cell samples was performed with the Qiagen DNeasy Blood Extraction Kit. Overall study outcomes, separate from this receptor: In a later analysis, the rate of TCR association differed among HLA loci, with DRB1 alleles having the most associated TCRs and HLA-C alleles having the fewest. Because counts were too low, approximately 15 rarely observed V segments, including chromosome 9 orphons, were excluded from the earlier analysis of 587 of the donors. It was suggested by the authors that the approach could potentially be generalized to other disease states and immunological phenotypes. Some IMGT-functional V segments, including TRBV6-2 and TRBV6-3, could not be told apart with the 87-base-pair reads, so those segments were excluded. According to a later analysis, parvovirus B19, influenza, CMV and Epstein-Barr virus appeared linked to several top co-occurrence clusters. Because some donors lacked HLA typing at each locus, the association tests relied only on the typed subset. Compared with equally common non-associated chains, HLA-associated TCR beta chains in a later analysis were more clonally expanded and had lower generation probabilities. In a later genetic analysis, fewer N-insertions in productive TCRs were reported among donors in an Asian-associated ancestry cluster than the roughly 700-donor mean. Most TCR sequences were observed very rarely across donors, whereas some public TCRs were present in many individuals. When HLA alleles, especially DR and DQ, strongly co-occurred, TCR associations were difficult to assign to individual alleles. A further reported finding was that TCR beta sequences accurately predicted the HLA-A and HLA-B alleles for most subjects in the first cohort. V-gene and J-gene trimming of TCR beta chains was associated with a missense DCLRE1C variant in a later genetic analysis, and the association was replicated in an independent cohort. Immune exposure information for the cohort was limited to CMV serostatus. Roughly uniform sequencing depth across donors was assumed in presence/absence analyses, although this assumption may not hold. A later analysis found that most CMV-associated TCR beta chains appeared HLA-restricted, with HLA associations seemingly driven largely by CMV exposure. The study listed approximately 150 TCR beta chains as associated with cytomegalovirus. Only TCR beta chains were sequenced in this cohort, and the absence of alpha or paired-chain data limited detectable features. At a false discovery rate of 0.05, a later analysis linked 16,951 TCR beta sequences to specific HLA alleles. Linkage disequilibrium might explain the correlated functional status among segregating V segments, but an unknown experimental factor could not be excluded. A cluster of highly shared sequence variants was judged likely to represent a technical artifact of the sequencing pipeline. A few of the identified cytomegalovirus-associated TCR beta chains were confirmed in vitro to be specific for cytomegalovirus antigens. In an earlier analysis of approximately 590 of the donors, most TCR beta V segments appeared in productive rearrangements about 87% or about 30% of the time, broadly matching IMGT annotations. The classifier was reported to diagnose cytomegalovirus status with high specificity and sensitivity in both the original cohort and the validation cohort.

V and J are truncated by 4 bases and 1 base respectively, leaving an intervening sequence of 12 bases. The CDR3 holds 15 amino acids from the cysteine to the phenylalanine. Only the CDR3 portion is preserved as DNA: 45 bases, with reading frame beginning at the first base. As encoded in the germline V gene, CDR1 is ENHRY while CDR2 is SYGVKD. The material sequenced was PBMCs. The V gene is TRBV10-3 and the J gene is TRBJ2-3; TRBD2 is a possible D gene, resting on 6 matching bases. This clonotype was obtained from a woman between 50 and 59 years old in good health and CMV-seropositive. The CDR3 reads CAISASSSGTDTQYF. Here is the DNA: TGTGCCATCAGTGCTAGCTCTAGCGGCACAGATACGCAGTATTTT.